This TCR beta chain stems from a study of regulatory T cells in long-lasting Graves disease. To make TCR beta libraries, researchers used iRepertoire HTBI primers and Arm-PCR of CDR3 regions. TCRdb reprocessed the multiplex PCR reads via MiXCR and lists one record per CDR3 protein. The sample lists 550,000 or so distinct CDR3 sequences, 12% occurring once. Study-wide results and caveats: With persistent disease, TRBV28, TRBJ1-2 and TRBJ2-5 were the favored segments.

The V end was cut by 0 bases, the J end by 12 bases, with 15 bases between. Germline lookup yields CDR1 GTSNPN and CDR2 SVGIG (reference sequence). This CDR3 is 13 amino acids long. Noted time point: newly diagnosed GD, antithyroid drugs for less than 3 months. The authors made the TCR library using RNA they extracted from PBMCs. This clonotype was counted many times. Its antigen remains unknown. The sample also formed part of further work on T cells in Graves' hyperthyroidism and ophthalmopathy. That report adds: A set of HTBI primers served as the primers for a first-round RT-PCR of the TCR CDR3.

The sequences come from peripheral blood mononuclear cells (PBMCs), collected at new diagnosis, from a patient treated with antithyroid drugs. The sequence was collected from a woman in her twenties or thirties with Graves disease. This sequence joins TRBV30 and TRBJ2-1, with TRBD1 as a possible D gene (6 bases). The chain's CDR3 is CAWSVRAGAGQFF. The DNA of the CDR3 is TGTGCCTGGAGTGTACGGGCAGGGGCAGGGCAGTTCTTC.